The clone carrying this T cell receptor beta chain was picked up one time. Its cognate antigen is unknown. This may be a read error, as it is one base from a much larger clone. V was cut by 6 bases and J by 13 bases, with 25 bases left in between. The CDR3 covers 15 residues. This entry belongs to a study of blood T cells in healthy people across ages. Combining a sample-barcoded 5' primer with a J-beta primer mix, a second PCR ran for about 6 to 11 cycles. From the 5' RACE reads, TCRdb called clonotypes with MiXCR, one entry per CDR3 protein. Of under 1,000,000 distinct CDR3 sequences in the sample, about 34% were seen once. Study-wide results and limits: Naive and antigen-experienced cells could not be conclusively compared, given unsorted PBMCs.

This sequence joins TRBV12-3 or TRBV12-4 and TRBJ2-1, with a possible D match to TRBD1 (6 bases). The sample was blood. The receptor was derived from a man between 18 and 35 years old in good health. The CDR3 nucleotides are TGTGCCAGCAGGGGCGCAGAACAGGGCAAAAACATTCAGTTCTTC. Protein: CASRGAEQGKNIQFF.